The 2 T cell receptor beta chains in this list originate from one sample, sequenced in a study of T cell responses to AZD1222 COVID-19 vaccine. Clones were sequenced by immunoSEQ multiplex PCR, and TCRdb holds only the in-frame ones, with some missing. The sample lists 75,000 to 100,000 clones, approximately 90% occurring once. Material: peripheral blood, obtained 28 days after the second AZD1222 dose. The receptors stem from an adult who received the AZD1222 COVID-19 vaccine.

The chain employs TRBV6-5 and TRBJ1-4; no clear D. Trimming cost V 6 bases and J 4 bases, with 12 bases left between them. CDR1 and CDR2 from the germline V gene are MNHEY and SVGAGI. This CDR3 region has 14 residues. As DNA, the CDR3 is TGTGCCAGCAGCCTGTCCGGCTTTAATGAAAAACTGTTTTTT. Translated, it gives CASSLSGFNEKLFF.

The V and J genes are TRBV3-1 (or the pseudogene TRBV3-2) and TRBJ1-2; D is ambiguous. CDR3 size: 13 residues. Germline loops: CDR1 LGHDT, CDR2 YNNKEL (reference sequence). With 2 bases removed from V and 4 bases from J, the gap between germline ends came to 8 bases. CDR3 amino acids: CASSQTEGYGYTF. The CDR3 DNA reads TGTGCCAGCAGCCAAACCGAAGGCTATGGCTACACCTTC.